This note documents a single T cell receptor (beta chain) sequence. What it binds is unknown. This sample was included in a study of T-cell reconstitution after alpha-beta-depleted transplantation in children. Study conclusions and caveats: Day-60 TCRbeta diversity that was high in some patients was derived from surviving recipient T cells and thymic progenitors. Expanded clones from the graft, numbering several hundred, reportedly supplied alpha-beta T cells about two months after transplant. Newly made T cells mostly supplied T-cell counts and diversity one year after transplant.

The authors prepared the TCRbeta library with unique molecular identifiers. MiXCR was run by TCRdb on the PCR reads, yielding one entry per CDR3 protein. This table has about a million distinct CDR3 sequences, 25% to 30% appearing once. This receptor was identified in a boy under two years old who had a stem cell transplant for SCID, so the T cells may come from the graft donor. Sequencing was performed on PBMCs, mostly from graft donor cells, taken 360 days after TCRalphabeta/CD19-depleted stem cell transplant.

CDR3 bases: TGTGCCAGCAGTGCGACAGTTCCCTCGTGGAGTGGGCAGTACTTC. Translating gives CASSATVPSWSGQYF. J is TRBJ2-7 and V is TRBV12-3 or TRBV12-4, with D possibly TRBD1 on 5 matching bases. The length of the CDR3 is 15 residues. Trimming left V 5 bases short and J 9 bases short, with 23 bases between.